The clone carrying this T cell receptor (beta chain) has at least ten counts. Its antigen is not known. This sample stems from a study of CD8 T cells in ankylosing spondylitis. Trimming removed 2 bases at V and 3 bases at J, with 11 bases between. Germline V CDR1 and CDR2: SGHRS, YFSETQ. This CDR3 has 15 residues. Study observations and caveats: Several of the motif variants were reported before in synovial fluid and blood from reactive arthritis. Among TCR beta sequences, a motif of eight highly homologous variants appeared characteristic of ankylosing spondylitis blood. Disease-linked clones had a CD8+ phenotype and relatively low frequency in peripheral blood. Within matched ankylosing spondylitis synovial fluid, disease-linked clones were reportedly significantly enriched.

As the method for making TCR beta libraries, quantitative 5'-RACE with molecular barcodes was used. In TCRdb, the 5' RACE reads were re-called with MiXCR into one record per CDR3 protein. The sample lists some 400,000 distinct CDR3 sequences, more than 20% occurring once. The sequencing sample was made of blood, either unsorted or a sorted T cell fraction (not recorded which). The sequence was obtained from a male donor with ankylosing spondylitis. This sequence joins TRBV5-1 and TRBJ2-2; D is possibly TRBD1 (6 bases). The CDR3 coding sequence is TGCGCCAGCAGCTTTGGGGCAGGGGACACCGGGGAGCTGTTTTTT. Translation: CASSFGAGDTGELFF.